This T cell receptor (beta chain) was captured in a study of cytomegalovirus exposure and HLA in healthy donors. Study-wide background: Within an early data release were about 90 million unique TCRs drawn from HLA-typed donors. The study, taken as a whole, reports: The study put 150 to 200 TCR beta chains on its list as cytomegalovirus-associated. DRB1 showed the most TCR associations and HLA-C the fewest in a later analysis, as rates varied by HLA locus. Later analysis suggested most CMV-associated TCR beta chains were HLA-restricted.

Deletions cut 0 bases from V and 1 base from J, with 9 bases between. The CDR3 is 15 amino acids. Germline-derived CDR1 and CDR2 are LGHNA and YNFKEQ. This clone was found once. The antigen is undetermined. PCR employed 60 Vbeta and 13 Jbeta primers. Measured with immunoSEQ multiplex PCR; TCRdb has only the in-frame clones, and not every one. Of about 120,000 clones listed, 65% to 80% are singletons. The clonotype was recovered from a woman in her forties in good health and CMV-seropositive. The specimen sequenced was PBMCs. The chain links TRBV4-2 to TRBJ1-2; D remains ambiguous. CDR3: CASSQDWEFNYGYTF. The CDR3 DNA is TGTGCCAGCAGCCAAGATTGGGAGTTTAACTATGGCTACACCTTC.